Presented here are 25 T cell receptor beta chains from one specimen sequenced in a study of blood T cell repertoires in COVID-19. Libraries were prepared by immunoSEQ multiplex PCR; TCRdb keeps only in-frame clonotypes and omits some of them. The data show some 110,000 clones, 87% seen once. The specimen was peripheral blood. The receptors come from a human donor in a cohort sampled during active COVID-19.

V usage is TRBV19 and J usage is TRBJ2-1; TRBD2 aligns across 13 bases. The germline CDR1 and CDR2 sequences are LNHDA and SQIVND (reference sequence). Unmatched junction bases numbered 12, after V lost 3 bases and J lost 7 bases. The CDR3 has 18 amino acids. The CDR3 loop is CASSIPIFGLAGENEQFF. The CDR3 DNA reads as TGTGCCAGTAGTATTCCGATTTTTGGACTAGCGGGAGAAAATGAGCAGTTCTTC.

This chain uses TRBV5-6 with TRBJ1-1; 7 bases map to TRBD1. The length of the CDR3 is 15 residues. CDR1 is SGHDT, CDR2 YYEEEE, per germline. Losses at the gene ends were 4 bases for V and 1 base for J; bases not matched to a gene: 7. The CDR3 here is CASSHDRVGNTEAFF. CDR3 coding DNA: TGTGCCAGCAGCCATGACAGGGTGGGGAACACTGAAGCTTTCTTT.

The V and J genes are TRBV19 and TRBJ1-2; 7 bases match TRBD1. There are 15 residues in the CDR3. CDR1 is LNHDA, CDR2 SQIVND, per germline (reference sequence). V shed 3 bases, J shed 6 bases, and the junction held 10 bases outside the gene matches. This CDR3 reads CASSIGGGGNHGYTF. DNA of the CDR3: TGTGCCAGTAGTATCGGTGGAGGGGGCAATCATGGCTACACCTTC.

V usage is TRBV28 and J usage is TRBJ1-5; tentatively, D is TRBD1 (5 bases). This CDR3 has 15 residues. Deletions cut 3 bases from V and 1 base from J, with 10 bases between. Looked up from germline, CDR1 is MDHEN and CDR2 is SYDVKM. The CDR3 bases are TGTGCCAGCAGTTTGGGGGGGTTGAGCAATCAGCCCCAGCATTTT. Translated, it gives CASSLGGLSNQPQHF. The whole variable domain, remainder taken from reference TRBV28 and TRBJ1-5, is DVKVTQSSRYLVKRTGEKVFLECVQDMDHENMFWYRQDPGLGLRLIYFSYDVKMKEKGDIPEGYSVSREKKERFSLILESASTNQTSMYLCASSLGGLSNQPQHFGDGTRLSIL.

This chain connects TRBV25-1 to TRBJ1-1; D remains unclear. This CDR3 region has 12 residues. V was shortened by 7 bases and J by 1 base, with 7 bases between the two germline ends. The germline V gene encodes CDR1 MGHDK and CDR2 SYGVNS. CDR3 DNA sequence: TGTGCCAGCATCCGGGGGAACACTGAAGCTTTCTTT. Its protein is CASIRGNTEAFF.

This clone was seen a handful of times. The rearrangement links TRBV5-6 to TRBJ2-7, with unresolved D. This CDR3 comprises 14 residues. Germline values: CDR1 SGHDT, CDR2 YYEEEE. Trimming took off 1 base at V and 1 base at J, with 9 bases between the two ends. The CDR3 DNA sequence: TGTGCCAGCAGCTTGACTGACACATCCTACGAGCAGTACTTC. Encoded protein: CASSLTDTSYEQYF.

The count of this clone is one. This chain links TRBV5-1 with TRBJ1-1; 8 bases match TRBD1. The V and J ends lost 9 bases and 1 base, in that order; junction bases with no gene match: 8. The CDR3 has 14 residues. Germline CDR1 reads SGHRS; CDR2 reads YFSETQ. This CDR3 reads CATQTGARNTEAFF. In DNA form, the CDR3 reads TGCGCCACCCAGACAGGGGCCCGGAACACTGAAGCTTTCTTT.

This sequence joins TRBV7-8 and TRBJ1-1; the D gene is possibly TRBD1 (5 bases). The CDR3 contains 16 residues. V was cut by 2 bases and J by 4 bases, with 17 bases left in between. The germline gives CDR1 SGHVS, CDR2 FQNEAQ. Here the CDR3 DNA reads TGTGCCAGCAGCTTATCCTCAGGGAGGCGGAGCACTGAAGCTTTCTTT. The encoded protein is CASSLSSGRRSTEAFF.

The chain carries TRBV19 and TRBJ2-1, with TRBD1 matching over 7 bases. J gave up 7 bases and V 6 bases, and 6 bases lay outside the gene matches. Germline CDR1 LNHDA, CDR2 SQIVND (reference sequence). This CDR3 has 13 residues. CDR3 in amino acids: CASRKGQKNEQFF. CDR3 coding DNA: TGTGCCAGTAGAAAGGGACAGAAGAATGAGCAGTTCTTC.

The CDR3 here is CASNIGRPYEQYF. CDR3 DNA: TGTGCCAGCAACATCGGGAGACCCTACGAGCAGTACTTC. This chain connects TRBV2 to TRBJ2-7; D might be TRBD2 (6 bases). V was cut by 7 bases and J by 2 bases, with 12 bases left in between. CDR3 length: 13 residues. The germline CDR1 and CDR2 sequences are SNHLY and FYNNEI.

The chain recombines TRBV28 with TRBJ2-1, with 12 nucleotides matching TRBD2. The germline V gene has CDR1 MDHEN and CDR2 SYDVKM. This CDR3 is 17 amino acids long. The trim removed 6 bases at V and 7 bases at J, leaving 13 bases unmatched. CDR3 nucleotides: TGTGCCAGCAGCTCTCCCCCCGGGACTAGCGGGCGTAATGAGCAGTTCTTC. This gives the protein CASSSPPGTSGRNEQFF.

The chain employs TRBV5-1 and TRBJ1-4, with no clear D. The germline gives CDR1 SGHRS, CDR2 YFSETQ. This CDR3 region has 14 residues. V gave up 7 bases and J gave up 0 bases, with 10 bases separating them. CDR3 DNA: TGCGCCAGCGGATTAGAGGCAACTAATGAAAAACTGTTTTTT. Its protein product is CASGLEATNEKLFF. Looking up the rest from reference TRBV5-1 and TRBJ1-4 gives the full variable domain: KAGVTQTPRYLIKTRGQQVTLSCSPISGHRSVSWYQQTPGQGLQFLFEYFSETQRNKGNFPGRFSGRQFSNSRSEMNVSTLELGDSALYLCASGLEATNEKLFFGSGTQLSVL.

In regard to this clone: The sample carries other DNA sequences with the same CDR3. The V and J genes are TRBV11-3 and TRBJ2-1, with D perhaps TRBD2 (6 bases). Germline-derived CDR1 and CDR2 are SGHNT and YENEEA. V shed 6 bases and J shed 0 bases, with 15 bases lying between them. The CDR3 is 16 residues long. CDR3 in DNA: TGTGCCAGCAGTCTTGGGACTGGGAGCTCCTACAATGAGCAGTTCTTC. It specifies CASSLGTGSSYNEQFF.

A word on this clone: Germline is not matched at one junction end, which may reflect a read error. This CDR3 is also generated by other DNA sequences in the sample. This rearrangement joins TRBV4-1 to TRBJ1-4; maybe TRBD1 (5 bases). The CDR3 has 14 residues. CDR1 MGHRA and CDR2 YSYEKL come from the germline V gene. The CDR3 nucleotides read TGCGCCAGCAGCCAAGGCAGGGCAAATGAAAAACTATTTTTT. This sequence encodes CASSQGRANEKLFF.

The chain recombines TRBV7-2 with TRBJ1-4; no firm D call. Germline V gives CDR1 SGHTA, CDR2 FQGNSA. V was shortened by 5 bases and J by 0 bases, with 13 bases between the two germline ends. CDR3 length: 16 residues. The CDR3 nucleotides read TGTGCCAGCAGCCACTCAAGAGGTGCAACTAATGAAAAACTGTTTTTT. Translated: CASSHSRGATNEKLFF.

The chain employs TRBV4-2 and TRBJ2-7, with 10 positions matching TRBD1. V trimming: 4 bases; J trimming: 2 bases; junction bases outside the gene matches: 11. This CDR3 is 17 amino acids long. Germline loops: CDR1 LGHNA, CDR2 YNFKEQ. CDR3 coding DNA: TGTGCCAGCAGCCGCACACGAGGGGGACAGGGGACCTACGAGCAGTACTTC. This sequence encodes CASSRTRGGQGTYEQYF.

This clone was detected a few times. V usage is TRBV7-9 and J usage is TRBJ1-1; 7 nucleotides line up with TRBD1. Germline V CDR1 and CDR2: SEHNR, FQNEAQ (reference sequence). J was trimmed by 4 bases and V by 5 bases; bases with no gene match: 4. CDR3 length: 13 residues. CDR3 residues: CASSVQGVTEAFF. The DNA for the CDR3 is TGTGCCAGCAGCGTTCAGGGGGTCACTGAAGCTTTCTTT. The whole variable domain, remainder taken from reference TRBV7-9 and TRBJ1-1, is DTGVSQNPRHKITKRGQNVTFRCDPISEHNRLYWYRQTLGQGPEFLTYFQNEAQLEKSRLLSDRFSAERPKGSFSTLEIQRTEQGDSAMYLCASSVQGVTEAFFGQGTRLTVV.

The J gene is TRBJ1-5, the V gene TRBV5-1, with D possibly TRBD1 on 6 matching bases. The CDR3 consists of 15 residues. V lost 4 bases to trimming and J lost 7 bases, with 18 bases between them. Looked up from germline, CDR1 is SGHRS and CDR2 is YFSETQ. This CDR3 reads CASSPGASGGQPQHF. The CDR3 bases are TGCGCCAGCAGCCCGGGGGCGTCGGGGGGACAGCCCCAGCATTTT.

J is TRBJ1-1 and V is TRBV19; 7 nucleotides line up with TRBD1. V was pared by 5 bases and J by 1 base, with 4 bases of the junction left unmatched. The CDR3 has 14 amino acids. CDR1 and CDR2 from the germline V gene are LNHDA and SQIVND (reference sequence). The CDR3 here is CASSPGTANTEAFF. CDR3 bases: TGTGCCAGTAGTCCGGGGACAGCGAACACTGAAGCTTTCTTT.

V is TRBV12-5 and J is TRBJ1-5, with 9 nucleotides matching TRBD1. CDR1 is LGHNT and CDR2 is FRNRAP in the germline V gene. The CDR3 totals 15 residues. Trimming cost V 3 bases and J 1 base; bases outside gene matches: 1. CDR3: CASGLQGASNQPQHF. The CDR3 DNA sequence: TGTGCTAGTGGTTTACAGGGGGCGAGCAATCAGCCCCAGCATTTT.

This sequence joins TRBV3-1 (or the pseudogene TRBV3-2) and TRBJ1-4; D gene uncertain. The CDR3 consists of 16 residues. Germline-derived CDR1 and CDR2 are LGHDT and YNNKEL (reference sequence). V was clipped by 3 bases and J by 0 bases, with 11 bases between them. This CDR3 is CASSHVSFPTNEKLFF. The CDR3 DNA follows: TGTGCCAGCAGCCATGTCTCTTTCCCAACTAATGAAAAACTGTTTTTT.

The V and J genes are TRBV5-1 and TRBJ1-4, with 9 bases lining up with TRBD1. CDR3 size: 13 residues. Germline assignment: CDR1 SGHRS and CDR2 YFSETQ. Trimming took 2 bases from V and 11 from J; bases not matched to a gene: 4. The CDR3 bases are TGCGCCAGCAGCTTCGACAGGGGGGGTAAACTGTTTTTT. It codes for CASSFDRGGKLFF.

The chain carries TRBV11-2 and TRBJ2-5; 12 bases are shared with TRBD2. With 4 bases clipped from V and 3 bases from J, the junction kept 12 bases outside the gene matches. Germline CDR1 SGHAT, CDR2 FQNNGV. This CDR3 region has 18 residues. The CDR3 reads CASSSRVTSGSRKETQYF. The CDR3 nucleotides are TGTGCCAGCAGCTCAAGAGTGACTAGCGGGAGTCGAAAAGAGACCCAGTACTTC.

V gene TRBV5-1 combines with J gene TRBJ1-6; 9 nucleotides agree with TRBD1. After removal of 0 bases from V and 9 bases from J, the junction contained 7 bases not matched to a gene. Germline CDR1 reads SGHRS; CDR2 reads YFSETQ. The CDR3 consists of 16 residues. The DNA for the CDR3 is TGCGCCAGCAGCTTGGCCGGGGACAGGGATATTTCACCCCTCCACTTT. Translating gives CASSLAGDRDISPLHF.

The count of this clone is one. The rearrangement links TRBV7-9 to TRBJ2-1; D not certain. The CDR3 contains 12 residues. The germline V and J ends were trimmed by 5 bases and 9 bases, with 11 bases remaining between them. Per the germline V gene, CDR1 is SEHNR and CDR2 is FQNEAQ (reference sequence). This CDR3 reads CASSTTNGEQFF. DNA for the CDR3: TGTGCCAGCAGCACCACTAACGGTGAGCAGTTCTTC.